The entry below gives a single T cell receptor beta chain sequence along with its context. Antigen: not known. A single base separates this from a much larger clone, so it may be a read error. Looked up from germline, CDR1 is SGHTA and CDR2 is FQGNSA. The CDR3 covers 14 residues. V shed 4 bases and J shed 2 bases, with 12 bases lying between them. These data belong to a study of response to subunit inactivated influenza vaccine. Study results and limitations: It was suggested by the authors that few new T cells are recruited by each seasonal influenza vaccination.

One entry per CDR3 protein, called by TCRdb with MiXCR from the RT-PCR reads. The data show under 850,000 distinct CDR3 sequences, less than 20% seen once. The sequence derives from a man aged 45-65 years who received an inactivated influenza vaccine. The V and J genes are TRBV7-2 and TRBJ2-7, with D unclear. The sequencing used PBMCs from blood, collected 4 to 6 days after vaccination. In DNA form, the CDR3 reads TGTGCCAGCAGCTCATCAGGCTGGCCCTACGAGCAGTACTTC. Protein sequence: CASSSSGWPYEQYF. The whole variable domain, filled in from reference TRBV7-2 and TRBJ2-7, reads GAGVSQSPSNKVTEKGKDVELRCDPISGHTALYWYRQSLGQGLEFLIYFQGNSAPDKSGLPSDRFSAERTGGSVSTLTIQRTQQEDSAVYLCASSSSGWPYEQYFGPGTRLTVT.